This TCR beta chain was sequenced during a study of blood T cell repertoires in COVID-19. Study summary: Samples of COVID-19 (acute and convalescent) were obtained from the United States, Italy and Spain.

The data were produced by immunoSEQ multiplex PCR, yet TCRdb's version contains in-frame clones alone and is incomplete. The data show some 49,000 clones, 90% seen once. The receptor comes from a man in his 70s with active COVID-19. Sequencing input: peripheral blood.

CDR3 region: CATSRHGRGSGVNEQFF. In DNA, the CDR3 is TGTGCCACCAGCAGACACGGGAGGGGTAGCGGGGTCAATGAGCAGTTCTTC. The rearrangement uses TRBV15 and TRBJ2-1; 8 bases map to TRBD2. Germline lookup yields CDR1 LNHNV and CDR2 YYDKDF (reference sequence). The trim removed 2 bases at V and 6 bases at J, leaving 12 bases unmatched. There are 17 residues in the CDR3.